This T cell receptor (beta chain) comes out of a study of cytomegalovirus exposure and HLA in healthy donors. Whole-study findings and limits: With DRB1 most and HLA-C fewest, TCR association rates differed between HLA loci in a later analysis.

V shed 3 bases and J 7 bases; nucleotides not matched to a gene: 4. The germline gives CDR1 MDHEN, CDR2 SYDVKM. CDR3 size: 13 residues. Notes on this clone: Its cognate antigen is unknown.

PCR involved 60 Vbeta and 13 Jbeta primers. Assay used: immunoSEQ multiplex PCR; TCRdb lists only in-frame clones, some missing. The sample data list 100,000 to 150,000 clones. The origin of this receptor is a man in his forties or fifties in good health and CMV-seronegative. The chain has TRBV28 and TRBJ1-2, with 8 nucleotides matching TRBD1. The specimen sequenced was PBMCs. The CDR3 reads CASSLQGALGYTF. The CDR3 coding sequence is TGTGCCAGCAGTTTGCAGGGGGCGCTTGGCTACACCTTC.